The sequence of this T cell receptor beta chain was determined in a study of molecular identifiers for immune sequencing clone quantification. The bulk TCR libraries were made with methods described before and with listed TCR primers. TCRdb re-analysed the PCR reads in MiXCR, keeping a single row per CDR3 protein. The repertoire includes about 510,000 distinct CDR3 sequences, roughly 25% of them detected once, and 0.7% to 0.9% sits in the top ten. This clonotype was seen more than once but under ten times. Its cognate antigen is unknown. Germline CDR1 SNHLY, CDR2 FYNNEI. CDR3 size: 13 residues. The junction had 4 bases not matched to a gene; V was cut back by 7 bases and J by 4 bases. Overall study findings and caveats: Clones that exceeded 20 RNA copies held over 98% of effector molecules, yet under 1% in naive cells. Shared barcodes on identical TCR molecules could underestimate the sizes of highly expanded clones.

Naive CD8 T cells were FACS-sorted by CD8+CD4-CCR7+CD45RA+ markers. This receptor was obtained from a human donor in good health. Some libraries in this study had Jurkat cell RNA spiked in. The J gene is TRBJ1-2, the V gene TRBV2, with 9 nucleotides matching TRBD1. Sequenced: naive CD8+ T cells from blood, with Jurkat cell RNA spiked in. The subset denotes: FACS-sorted CD8+CD4-CCR7+CD45RA+ naive T cells. The CDR3 loop is CASTGQGLYGYTF. CDR3 bases: TGTGCCAGCACGGGACAGGGACTCTATGGCTACACCTTC.